The clone carrying this TCR beta chain was observed a single time. The record originates from a study of blood T cell repertoires in COVID-19. Sequenced by immunoSEQ multiplex PCR; TCRdb stores in-frame clones only, minus some. Among approximately 200,000 clones listed, more than 80% were seen once. The V gene's germline CDR1 is MNHGY and CDR2 SAAAGT. V lost 5 bases, J lost 10 bases, and 15 bases lay in between. There are 12 residues in the CDR3. The sequencing input was PBMCs or T cells enriched from blood (not recorded which). This clonotype was sampled from a man between 35 and 55 years old who had recovered from COVID-19. The chain uses TRBV6-8 and TRBJ2-7, with D hard to call. CDR3 amino acids: CASSQRQNPQYF. CDR3 bases: TGTGCCAGCAGTCAGAGGCAGAACCCCCAGTACTTC.